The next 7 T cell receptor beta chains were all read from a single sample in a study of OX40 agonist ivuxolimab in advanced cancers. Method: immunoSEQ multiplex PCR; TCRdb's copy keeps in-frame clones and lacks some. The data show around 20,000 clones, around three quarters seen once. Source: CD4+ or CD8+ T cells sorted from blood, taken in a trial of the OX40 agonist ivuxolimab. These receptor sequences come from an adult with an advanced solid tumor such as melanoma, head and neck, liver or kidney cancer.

In DNA form, the CDR3 reads TGTGCCAGCAGCTCCGGACGGGGGGCGGGCACCGGGGAGCTGTTTTTT. It is translated as CASSSGRGAGTGELFF. This chain links TRBV7-3 with TRBJ2-2; tentative D call: TRBD2 (7 bases). The germline gives CDR1 SGHTA, CDR2 FQGTGA. V lost 4 bases and J 4 bases, leaving 16 bases between the germline ends. The CDR3 runs to 16 residues. Variable domain in full (rest from reference TRBV7-3 and TRBJ2-2): GAGVSQTPSNKVTEKGKYVELRCDPISGHTALYWYRQSLGQGPEFLIYFQGTGAADDSGLPNDRFFAVRPEGSVSTLKIQRTERGDSAVYLCASSSGRGAGTGELFFGEGSRLTVL.

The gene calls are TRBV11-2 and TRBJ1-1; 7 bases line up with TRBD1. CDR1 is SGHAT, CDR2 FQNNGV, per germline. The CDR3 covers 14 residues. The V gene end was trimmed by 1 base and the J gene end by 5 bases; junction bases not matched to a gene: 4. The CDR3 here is CASSLGLQGTEAFF. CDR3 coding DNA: TGTGCCAGCAGCTTAGGCCTACAGGGGACTGAAGCTTTCTTT.

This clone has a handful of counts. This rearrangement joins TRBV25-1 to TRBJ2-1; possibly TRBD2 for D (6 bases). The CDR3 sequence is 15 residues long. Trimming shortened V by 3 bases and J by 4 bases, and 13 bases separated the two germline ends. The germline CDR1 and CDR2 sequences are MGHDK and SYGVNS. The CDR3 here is CASSEEGRGYNEQFF. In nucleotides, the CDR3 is TGTGCCAGCAGTGAGGAGGGGAGAGGATACAATGAGCAGTTCTTC.

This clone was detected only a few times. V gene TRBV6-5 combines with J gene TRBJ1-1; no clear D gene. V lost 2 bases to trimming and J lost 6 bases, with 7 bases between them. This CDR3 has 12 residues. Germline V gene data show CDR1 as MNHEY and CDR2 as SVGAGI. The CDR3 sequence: CASSYAGSEAFF. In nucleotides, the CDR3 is TGTGCCAGCAGTTACGCGGGTTCTGAAGCTTTCTTT.

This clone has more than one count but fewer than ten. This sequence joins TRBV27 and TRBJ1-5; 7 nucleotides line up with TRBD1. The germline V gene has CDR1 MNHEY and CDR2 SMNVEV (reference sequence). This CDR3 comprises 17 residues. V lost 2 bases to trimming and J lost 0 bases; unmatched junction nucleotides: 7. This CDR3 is CASSLITGVGSNQPQHF. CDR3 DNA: TGTGCCAGCAGTTTAATAACAGGGGTCGGTAGCAATCAGCCCCAGCATTTT.

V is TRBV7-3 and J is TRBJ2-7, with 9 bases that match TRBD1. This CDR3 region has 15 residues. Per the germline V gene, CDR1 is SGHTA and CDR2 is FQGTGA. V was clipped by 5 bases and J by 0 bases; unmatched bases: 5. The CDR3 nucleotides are TGTGCCAGCAGCAAACAGGGGGCCCCCTCCTACGAGCAGTACTTC. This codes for CASSKQGAPSYEQYF.

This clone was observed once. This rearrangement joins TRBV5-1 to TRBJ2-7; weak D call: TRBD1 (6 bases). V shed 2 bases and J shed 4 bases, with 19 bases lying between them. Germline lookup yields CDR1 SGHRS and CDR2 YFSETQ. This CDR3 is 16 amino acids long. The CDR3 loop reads CASSFSTGGLGYEQYF. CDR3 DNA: TGCGCCAGCAGCTTTTCGACAGGTGGCCTAGGGTACGAGCAGTACTTC.